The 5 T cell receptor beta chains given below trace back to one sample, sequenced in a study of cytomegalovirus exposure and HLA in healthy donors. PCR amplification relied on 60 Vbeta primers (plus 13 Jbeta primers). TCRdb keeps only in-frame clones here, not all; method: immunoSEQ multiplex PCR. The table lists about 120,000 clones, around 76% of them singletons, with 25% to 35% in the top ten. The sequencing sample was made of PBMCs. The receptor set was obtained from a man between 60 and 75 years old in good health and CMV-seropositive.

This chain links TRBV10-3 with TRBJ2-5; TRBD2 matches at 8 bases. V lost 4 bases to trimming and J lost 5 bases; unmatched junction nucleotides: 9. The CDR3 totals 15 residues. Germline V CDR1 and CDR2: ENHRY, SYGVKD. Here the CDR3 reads CAISGSGSTPETQYF. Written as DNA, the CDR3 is TGTGCCATCAGTGGGAGCGGGAGTACCCCCGAGACCCAGTACTTC.

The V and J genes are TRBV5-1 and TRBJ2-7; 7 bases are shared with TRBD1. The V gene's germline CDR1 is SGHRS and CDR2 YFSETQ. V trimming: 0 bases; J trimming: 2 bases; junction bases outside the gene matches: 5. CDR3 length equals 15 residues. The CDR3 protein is CASSLVDRVAYEQYF. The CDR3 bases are TGCGCCAGCAGCTTGGTCGACAGGGTGGCCTACGAGCAGTACTTC.

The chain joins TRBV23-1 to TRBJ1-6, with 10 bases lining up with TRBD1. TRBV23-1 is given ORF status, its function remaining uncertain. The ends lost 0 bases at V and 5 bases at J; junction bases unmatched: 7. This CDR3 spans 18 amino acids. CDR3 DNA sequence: TGCGCCAGCAGTCAATCAGGAGACAGGGGGCGAGATAATTCACCCCTCCACTTT. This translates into CASSQSGDRGRDNSPLHF.

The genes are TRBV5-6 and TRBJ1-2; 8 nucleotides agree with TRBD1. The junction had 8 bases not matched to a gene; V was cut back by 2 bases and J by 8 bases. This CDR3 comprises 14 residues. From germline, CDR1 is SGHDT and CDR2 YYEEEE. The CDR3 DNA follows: TGTGCCAGCAGCTTAGACAGGGGTATCAGAGGCTACACCTTC. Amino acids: CASSLDRGIRGYTF.

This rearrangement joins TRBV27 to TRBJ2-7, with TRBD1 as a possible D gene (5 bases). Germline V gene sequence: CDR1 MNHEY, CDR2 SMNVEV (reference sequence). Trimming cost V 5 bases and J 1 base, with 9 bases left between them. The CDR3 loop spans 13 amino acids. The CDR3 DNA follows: TGTGCCAGCAGTCTCCAGGGATCCTACGAGCAGTACTTC. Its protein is CASSLQGSYEQYF.